A single sample gave rise to the 17 T cell receptor beta chains below, sequenced in a study of spatial heterogeneity in lung cancer. Time point denoted: sample taken at primary tumor resection. Tumor, nontumor lung or frozen PBMC supplied whole RNA that was sequenced unsorted. TCRdb reanalysed the 5' RACE reads using MiXCR and keeps one entry per CDR3 protein. The profile shows 23,000 or so distinct CDR3 sequences, about 4.7% of them singletons. The specimen comprised PBMCs, sampled at surgery. Receptor source: a male donor with early-stage non-small cell lung cancer.

This clonotype was observed at least ten times. V and J are TRBV7-9 and TRBJ1-1, with D perhaps matching TRBD1 (6 bases). Trimming left V 5 bases short and J 1 base short, with 14 bases between. Germline CDR1 and CDR2: SEHNR and FQNEAQ (reference sequence). The CDR3 has 15 residues. CDR3 bases: TGTGCCAGCAGCACCTTCGGACAGCCGAACACTGAAGCTTTCTTT. It translates to CASSTFGQPNTEAFF.

This clonotype was seen repeatedly, ten times or more. V and J are TRBV7-2 and TRBJ1-5; 8 bases agree with TRBD1. This CDR3 is 14 amino acids long. Germline V gives CDR1 SGHTA, CDR2 FQGNSA. Trimming cost V 3 bases and J 7 bases; bases outside gene matches: 5. The CDR3 spells CASSFNRGGQPQHF. The CDR3 DNA reads TGTGCCAGCAGCTTTAACAGGGGGGGACAGCCCCAGCATTTT.

This clonotype was counted many times. The gene calls are TRBV10-2 and TRBJ1-5, with a possible D match to TRBD1 (5 bases). In germline, CDR1 is WSHSY, CDR2 SAAADI. The V and J ends lost 6 bases and 9 bases respectively, with 18 bases between them. The CDR3 is 14 residues long. In DNA, the CDR3 is TGCGCCAGCAGCCCCAATTCGGGGGTCTTGCCCCAGCATTTT. It yields the protein CASSPNSGVLPQHF.

This clonotype was found many times. The J gene is TRBJ2-3, the V gene TRBV5-1, with 7 bases lining up with TRBD2. The CDR3 contains 14 residues. CDR1 is SGHRS and CDR2 is YFSETQ in the germline V gene. The J segment lost 6 bases and the V segment lost 5 bases, leaving 9 bases of the junction unmatched. DNA of the CDR3: TGCGCCAGCAGATTAGGCGGGAGCTGGGATACGCAGTATTTT. This translates into CASRLGGSWDTQYF.

In its sample, this clonotype was seen many times. The chain uses TRBV6-2 or TRBV6-3 and TRBJ2-7; 9 bases are shared with TRBD2. Germline values: CDR1 MNHEY, CDR2 SVGEGT. The CDR3 totals 19 residues. The trim removed 4 bases at V and 1 base at J, leaving 17 bases unmatched. Here the CDR3 DNA reads TGTGCCAGCAGTTCCCTTTTTGCGGGAGGGTCACTTCCATCCTACGAGCAGTACTTC. Its translation: CASSSLFAGGSLPSYEQYF.

The chain couples TRBV6-1 to TRBJ1-5; 11 bases align to TRBD1. From germline, CDR1 is MNHNS and CDR2 SASEGT. This CDR3 is built from 17 residues. J was trimmed by 1 base and V by 6 bases; bases with no gene match: 8. CDR3 sequence: CASRDGTGGRSNQPQHF. CDR3 DNA sequence: TGTGCCAGCAGAGATGGGACAGGGGGAAGAAGCAATCAGCCCCAGCATTTT.

This clonotype was seen repeatedly, ten times or more. The rearrangement uses TRBV6-2 or TRBV6-3 and TRBJ1-1; unclear D gene. Germline V gene data show CDR1 as MNHEY and CDR2 as SVGEGT. This CDR3 has 16 residues. Trimming cost V 1 base and J 4 bases, with 16 bases left between them. The CDR3 region has the DNA TGTGCCAGCAGTTACTTGGTTCCCGGGGTCGGCACTGAAGCTTTCTTT. Translating gives CASSYLVPGVGTEAFF.

This clonotype was counted many times. This chain links TRBV6-1 with TRBJ1-2; D ambiguous. The CDR3 totals 13 residues. Germline CDR1 is MNHNS and CDR2 is SASEGT. Trimming shortened V by 7 bases and J by 4 bases, and 13 bases separated the two germline ends. CDR3 in DNA: TGTGCCAGCAAACTGGACGGATCCTATGGCTACACCTTC. It specifies CASKLDGSYGYTF.

Many counts were recorded for this clonotype. V and J are TRBV5-4 and TRBJ2-1, with D uncertain. This CDR3 is 15 amino acids long. V was trimmed by 1 base and J by 4 bases, leaving 12 bases between them. Germline V gene sequence: CDR1 SGHNT, CDR2 YYREEE (reference sequence). The DNA for the CDR3 is TGTGCCAGCAGCTTGTCAACAGAGCCTTACAATGAGCAGTTCTTC. Amino acids: CASSLSTEPYNEQFF.

This clonotype qualifies as medium-sized. The J gene is TRBJ1-1, the V gene TRBV29-1; D possibly corresponds to TRBD1 (5 bases). Germline V gene data show CDR1 as SQVTM and CDR2 as ANQGSEA. This CDR3 is 13 amino acids long. Trimming pared 7 bases from V and 1 base from J, leaving 13 bases between. The DNA of the CDR3 is TGCAGCGGCTGGGGACCGGGGAACACTGAAGCTTTCTTT. This gives the protein CSGWGPGNTEAFF.

This clonotype has ten or more counts. This chain connects TRBV6-1 to TRBJ2-7; the D gene is possibly TRBD1 (6 bases). This CDR3 region has 12 residues. The ends were cut back, 11 bases at V and 2 bases at J, with 13 bases in the middle. The germline gives CDR1 MNHNS, CDR2 SASEGT. The CDR3 DNA sequence: TGTGCCTCCCGGACAGATACCTACGAGCAGTACTTC. Protein sequence: CASRTDTYEQYF.

This clonotype was recorded many times. The chain carries TRBV6-6 and TRBJ1-5, with a weak D call TRBD1 (5 bases). The V and J ends lost 0 bases and 1 base respectively, with 22 bases between them. Germline lookup yields CDR1 MNHNY and CDR2 SVGAGI (reference sequence). The CDR3 sequence is 20 residues long. The CDR3 DNA sequence: TGTGCCAGCAGTTACTCTGCTTGGGGCAGCTTGGTGGGGAGCAATCAGCCCCAGCATTTT. Translating it yields CASSYSAWGSLVGSNQPQHF.

This clonotype was seen ten or more times. J is TRBJ2-3 and V is TRBV5-6, with 9 positions matching TRBD1. Looked up from germline, CDR1 is SGHDT and CDR2 is YYEEEE. The CDR3 loop spans 17 amino acids. J gave up 0 bases and V 7 bases, and 12 bases lay outside the gene matches. CDR3: CASRPGTGFSSTDTQYF. The CDR3 DNA reads TGTGCCAGCCGCCCCGGGACAGGGTTCTCCAGCACAGATACGCAGTATTTT.

The table lists this clonotype with many counts. The chain links TRBV21-1 to TRBJ2-1; the DNA was not compared with TRBD2, the D call given in the table. TRBV21-1 is assigned pseudogene status. The CDR3 has 15 residues. In DNA form, the CDR3 reads TGTGCCAGCAAGACTAGCGGAAGCTCCTACAATGAGCAGTTCTTC. Its translation: CASKTSGSSYNEQFF.

This clonotype was counted many times. The rearrangement joins TRBV29-1 to TRBJ1-1; D not certain. The V gene lost 3 bases and the J gene lost 0 bases, with 8 bases spanning the gap. Germline CDR1 and CDR2: SQVTM and ANQGSEA. This CDR3 has 13 amino acids. The CDR3 here is CSVERGMNTEAFF. CDR3 coding DNA: TGCAGCGTTGAGCGAGGAATGAACACTGAAGCTTTCTTT.

This clonotype was counted at least ten times. J is TRBJ2-5 and V is TRBV11-1, with no clear D. CDR1 is SGHAT, CDR2 FQDESV, per germline (reference sequence). The CDR3 contains 13 residues. V was cut by 3 bases and J by 0 bases, with 5 bases left in between. Here the CDR3 DNA reads TGTGCCAGCAGCTTGACGTACCAAGAGACCCAGTACTTC. Translation: CASSLTYQETQYF.

This clonotype was seen a handful of times. The chain couples TRBV28 to TRBJ2-3; TRBD1 aligns across 11 bases. Germline loops: CDR1 MDHEN, CDR2 SYDVKM. V shed 8 bases and J 5 bases; nucleotides not matched to a gene: 3. There are 13 residues in the CDR3. The CDR3 DNA reads as TGTGCCAGCCGGGGACAGGGGGGAGATACGCAGTATTTT. It translates to CASRGQGGDTQYF.